This T cell receptor (beta chain) was sequenced during a study of read filtering for tumor transcriptome and immune sequencing. About the study: Revised staging placed 8 patients in R-ISS I, some 17 in II, 6 or 7 in III. TCR-mapped reads were about 4.05 to 10.27 million with IR-seq versus about 85 to 1273 with RNA-seq.

The library was built from roughly 400 ng RNA with molecular barcoded adaptors for alpha/delta and beta/gamma chains. TCRdb itself ran the reads through MiXCR, one entry per CDR3 protein. The data show about 58,000 distinct CDR3 sequences, with approximately 13% seen just once and approximately 16% held by the top ten. Worth noting for this clonotype: The antigen is not known. Given a far larger clone just one base away, this is likely a sequencing read error.

Study results and limitations: Even smaller IR-seq throughput identified most shared clonotypes.

The length of the CDR3 is 13 residues. Looked up from germline, CDR1 is SGHVS and CDR2 is FNYEAQ. Sampling of bone marrow took place during active disease in every patient. The clonotype originates from a donor at least 40 years old with multiple myeloma. This chain connects TRBV7-6 to TRBJ2-1; D remains unclear. Sequenced sample: a population of CD138-negative cells sorted from bone marrow. CDR3 in amino acids: CASNLQLDNEQFF. The CDR3 bases are TGTGCTAGCAACCTACAATTGGACAATGAGCAGTTCTTC.